This TCR beta chain was recorded in a study of immune evolution from preneoplasia to lung adenocarcinoma. Regarding the study as a whole: Normal lung had the highest top T cell clone frequencies.

Germline loops: CDR1 SQVTM, CDR2 ANQGSEA. This CDR3 comprises 13 residues. V was clipped by 0 bases and J by 15 bases, with 17 bases between them. Clones were sequenced by immunoSEQ multiplex PCR, and TCRdb holds only the in-frame ones, with some missing. Seen here are tens of thousands of clones, roughly 75% observed once, and the top ten hold around 5.6%. About this clone: The antigen remains undetermined.

Material: FFPE invasive lung adenocarcinoma tissue. This chain joins TRBV29-1 and TRBJ1-4, with TRBD1 as a possible D gene (5 bases). The clonotype was recovered from a person aged 60 to 70 with lung adenocarcinoma. CDR3 amino acids: CSVEDARDRLLFF. The CDR3 region has the DNA TGCAGCGTTGAAGATGCCCGGGACCGCTTGTTGTTTTTT.